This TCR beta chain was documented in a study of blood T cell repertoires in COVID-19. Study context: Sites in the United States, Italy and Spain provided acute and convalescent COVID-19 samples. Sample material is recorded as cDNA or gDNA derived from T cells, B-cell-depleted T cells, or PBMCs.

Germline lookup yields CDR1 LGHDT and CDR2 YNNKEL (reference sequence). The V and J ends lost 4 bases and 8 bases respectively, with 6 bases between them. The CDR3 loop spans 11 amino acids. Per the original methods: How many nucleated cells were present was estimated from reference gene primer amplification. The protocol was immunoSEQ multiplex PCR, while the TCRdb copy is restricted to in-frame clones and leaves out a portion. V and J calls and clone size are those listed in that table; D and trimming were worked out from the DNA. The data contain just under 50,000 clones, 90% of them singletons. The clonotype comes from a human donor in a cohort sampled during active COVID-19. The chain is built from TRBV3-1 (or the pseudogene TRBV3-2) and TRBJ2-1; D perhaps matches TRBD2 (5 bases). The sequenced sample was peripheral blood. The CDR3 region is CASSLGDEQFF. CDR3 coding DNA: TGTGCCAGCAGCCTCGGGGATGAGCAGTTCTTC.